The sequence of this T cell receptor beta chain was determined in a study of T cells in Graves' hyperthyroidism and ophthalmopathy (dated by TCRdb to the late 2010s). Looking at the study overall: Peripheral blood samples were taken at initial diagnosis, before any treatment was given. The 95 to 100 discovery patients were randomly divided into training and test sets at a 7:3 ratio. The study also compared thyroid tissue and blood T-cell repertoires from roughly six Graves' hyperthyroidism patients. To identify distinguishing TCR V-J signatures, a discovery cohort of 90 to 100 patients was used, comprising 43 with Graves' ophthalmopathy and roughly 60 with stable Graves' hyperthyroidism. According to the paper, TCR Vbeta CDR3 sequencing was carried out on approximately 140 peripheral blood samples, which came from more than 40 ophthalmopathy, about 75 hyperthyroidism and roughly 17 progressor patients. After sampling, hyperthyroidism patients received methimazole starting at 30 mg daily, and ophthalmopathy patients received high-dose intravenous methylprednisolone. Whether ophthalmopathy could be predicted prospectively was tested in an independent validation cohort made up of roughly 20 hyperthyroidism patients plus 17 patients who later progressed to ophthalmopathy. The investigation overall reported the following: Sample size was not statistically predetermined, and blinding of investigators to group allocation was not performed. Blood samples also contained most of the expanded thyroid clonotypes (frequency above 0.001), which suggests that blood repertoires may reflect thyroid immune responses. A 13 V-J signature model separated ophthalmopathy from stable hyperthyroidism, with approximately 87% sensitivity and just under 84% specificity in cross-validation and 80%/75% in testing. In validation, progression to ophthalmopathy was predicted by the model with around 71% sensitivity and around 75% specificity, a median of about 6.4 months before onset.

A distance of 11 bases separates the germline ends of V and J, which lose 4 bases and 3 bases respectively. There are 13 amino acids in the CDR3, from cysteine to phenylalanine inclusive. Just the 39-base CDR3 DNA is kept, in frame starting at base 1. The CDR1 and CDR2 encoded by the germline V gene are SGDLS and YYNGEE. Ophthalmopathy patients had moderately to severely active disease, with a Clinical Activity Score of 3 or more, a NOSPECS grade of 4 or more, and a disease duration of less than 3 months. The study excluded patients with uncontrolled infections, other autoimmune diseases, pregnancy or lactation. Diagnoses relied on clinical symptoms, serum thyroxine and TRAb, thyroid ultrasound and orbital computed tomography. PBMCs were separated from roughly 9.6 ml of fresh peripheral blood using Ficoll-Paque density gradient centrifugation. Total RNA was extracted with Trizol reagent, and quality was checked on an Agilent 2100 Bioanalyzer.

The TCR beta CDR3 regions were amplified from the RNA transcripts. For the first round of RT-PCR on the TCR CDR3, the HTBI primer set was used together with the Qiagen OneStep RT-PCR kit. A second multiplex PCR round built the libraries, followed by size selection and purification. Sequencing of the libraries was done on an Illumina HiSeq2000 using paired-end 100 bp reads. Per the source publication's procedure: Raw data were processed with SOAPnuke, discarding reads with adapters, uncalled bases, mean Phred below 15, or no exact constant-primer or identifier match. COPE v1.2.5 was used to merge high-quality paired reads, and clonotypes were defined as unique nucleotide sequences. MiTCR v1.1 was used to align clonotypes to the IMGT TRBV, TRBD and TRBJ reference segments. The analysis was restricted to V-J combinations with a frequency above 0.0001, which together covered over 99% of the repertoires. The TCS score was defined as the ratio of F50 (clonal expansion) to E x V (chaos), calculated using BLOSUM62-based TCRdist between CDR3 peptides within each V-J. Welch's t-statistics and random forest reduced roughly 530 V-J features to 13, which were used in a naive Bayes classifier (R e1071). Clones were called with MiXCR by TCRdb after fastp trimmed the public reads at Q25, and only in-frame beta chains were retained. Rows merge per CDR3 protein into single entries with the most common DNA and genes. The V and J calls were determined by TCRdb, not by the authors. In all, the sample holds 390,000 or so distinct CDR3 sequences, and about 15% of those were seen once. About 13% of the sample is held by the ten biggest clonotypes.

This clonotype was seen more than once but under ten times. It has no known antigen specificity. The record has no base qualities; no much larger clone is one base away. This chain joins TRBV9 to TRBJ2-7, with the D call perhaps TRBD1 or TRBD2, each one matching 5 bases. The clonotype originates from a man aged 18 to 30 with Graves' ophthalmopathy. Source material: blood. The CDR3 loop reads CASSSGRRYEQYF. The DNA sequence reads TGTGCCAGCAGCTCGGGGCGCCGCTACGAGCAGTACTTC.